One and the same sample provided the 25 T cell receptor beta chains below, sequenced in a study of cytomegalovirus exposure and HLA in healthy donors. Primers included in the PCR were 60 Vbeta and 13 Jbeta primers. The repertoire was sequenced with immunoSEQ multiplex PCR; TCRdb's copy has only in-frame clones and lacks some. The table lists roughly 160,000 clones, more than 70% of them singletons. Input material: PBMCs. These receptors originate from a woman in her 40s in good health and CMV-seropositive.

This chain's CDR3 is CASTTEEGGGELFF. Written as DNA, the CDR3 is TGCGCCAGCACCACGGAGGAGGGCGGCGGGGAGCTGTTTTTT. The chain couples TRBV5-1 to TRBJ2-2; maybe TRBD2 (6 bases). CDR1 is SGHRS, CDR2 YFSETQ, per germline. The CDR3 spans 14 residues. V lost 6 bases and J lost 7, with 16 bases in between.

This clone was detected a few times. V is TRBV11-2 and J is TRBJ1-3, with D perhaps matching TRBD1 (6 bases). CDR1 is SGHAT, CDR2 FQNNGV, per germline. Deletions cut 5 bases from V and 2 bases from J, with 13 bases between. The CDR3 is 15 amino acids. The CDR3 protein is CASSTQGLAGNTIYF. The CDR3 bases are TGTGCCAGCAGCACACAGGGTTTGGCTGGAAACACCATATATTTT.

The CDR3 sequence is CASRDESGVSSYEQYF. The CDR3 region has the DNA TGTGCCAGCCGCGATGAAAGCGGGGTTAGCTCCTACGAGCAGTACTTC. The chain couples TRBV19 to TRBJ2-5, with 7 nucleotides matching TRBD2. The closer fit of TRBJ2-7 to the DNA end suggests the J call may be wrong. Germline V gives CDR1 LNHDA, CDR2 SQIVND (reference sequence). The CDR3 is 16 residues long.

The J gene is TRBJ2-5, the V gene TRBV11-2; 8 nucleotides match TRBD2. CDR1 is SGHAT and CDR2 is FQNNGV in the germline V gene. The CDR3 extends over 15 amino acids. The J segment lost 5 bases and the V segment lost 1 base, leaving 6 bases of the junction unmatched. In nucleotides, the CDR3 is TGTGCCAGCAGCTTAGGTAGCGGGAATGTTGAGACCCAGTACTTC. This encodes CASSLGSGNVETQYF.

This CDR3 is CASSGVRGNQPQHF. The CDR3 bases are TGTGCCAGCAGTGGGGTGAGGGGCAATCAGCCCCAGCATTTT. This sequence joins TRBV6-5 and TRBJ1-5; D call uncertain. The CDR3 is 14 amino acids. Germline V gives CDR1 MNHEY, CDR2 SVGAGI. V was shortened by 5 bases and J by 2 bases, with 10 bases between the two germline ends.

Worth noting for this clone: The sample contains more than one DNA sequence encoding this CDR3. This sequence joins TRBV14 and TRBJ1-3; D remains ambiguous. CDR3 length equals 12 residues. The germline gives CDR1 SGHDN, CDR2 FVKESK. V dropped 6 bases and J dropped 4 bases, with 7 bases sitting between them. CDR3 residues: CASSLVGNTIYF. CDR3 coding DNA: TGTGCCAGCAGTCTAGTCGGAAACACCATATATTTT.

The J gene is TRBJ2-5, the V gene TRBV27; 12 bases line up with TRBD2. The J call may be wrong; the DNA end is better matched by TRBJ2-7. The CDR3 consists of 16 residues. Germline V gene data show CDR1 as MNHEY and CDR2 as SMNVEV (reference sequence). The CDR3: CASSPRASGRANEQYF. CDR3 nucleotides: TGTGCCAGCAGTCCCCGAGCTAGCGGGAGGGCCAACGAGCAGTACTTC.

The chain combines TRBV19 with TRBJ2-1; 11 bases fit TRBD2. Germline V gene data show CDR1 as LNHDA and CDR2 as SQIVND (reference sequence). The ends lost 1 base at V and 7 bases at J; junction bases unmatched: 21. The CDR3 totals 21 residues. The CDR3 loop is CASSIVFRGIAGGPVRNEQFF. In DNA form, the CDR3 reads TGTGCCAGTAGTATAGTTTTTAGGGGGATAGCGGGAGGGCCAGTGAGGAATGAGCAGTTCTTC. Together with reference TRBV19 and TRBJ2-1, the CDR3 gives the full variable domain: DGGITQSPKYLFRKEGQNVTLSCEQNLNHDAMYWYRQDPGQGLRLIYYSQIVNDFQKGDIAEGYSVSREKKESFPLTVTSAQKNPTAFYLCASSIVFRGIAGGPVRNEQFFGPGTRLTVL.

J is TRBJ2-7 and V is TRBV19; possibly TRBD2 for D (5 bases). Trimming cost V 1 base and J 0 bases, with 7 bases left between them. Germline V gene sequence: CDR1 LNHDA, CDR2 SQIVND (reference sequence). The CDR3 loop spans 14 amino acids. Here the CDR3 reads CASSIAGNSYEQYF. The CDR3 nucleotides read TGTGCCAGTAGTATAGCGGGGAACTCCTACGAGCAGTACTTC.

The rearrangement links TRBV10-3 to TRBJ1-1, with D perhaps matching TRBD1 (6 bases). The V gene lost 8 bases and the J gene lost 1 base, with 11 bases spanning the gap. CDR3 length: 13 amino acids. Germline V gives CDR1 ENHRY, CDR2 SYGVKD. This CDR3 is CAISLTGNTEAFF. In nucleotides, the CDR3 is TGTGCCATCTCGTTGACAGGGAACACTGAAGCTTTCTTT.

The rearrangement joins TRBV7-2 to TRBJ2-7; D perhaps matches TRBD1 (6 bases). The CDR3 consists of 14 residues. V shed 5 bases and J shed 0 bases, with 11 bases lying between them. Germline V gene data show CDR1 as SGHTA and CDR2 as FQGNSA. The CDR3 protein is CASSRDNPSYEQYF. CDR3 sequence (DNA): TGTGCCAGCAGCCGGGACAACCCCTCCTACGAGCAGTACTTC.

This rearrangement joins TRBV18 to TRBJ2-2, with D unresolved. This CDR3 comprises 12 residues. Trimming pared 3 bases from V and 6 bases from J, leaving 5 bases between. Germline V gives CDR1 KGHSH, CDR2 LQKENI. The CDR3 sequence: CASSPPSGELFF. The CDR3 bases are TGTGCCAGCTCACCCCCTTCCGGGGAGCTGTTTTTT.

This clone occurred a few times. This chain links TRBV5-4 with TRBJ2-1; maybe TRBD2 (6 bases). This CDR3 is 13 amino acids long. The germline V gene has CDR1 SGHNT and CDR2 YYREEE (reference sequence). Trimming stripped 3 bases from V and 5 bases from J, with 9 bases between. For the CDR3, the DNA is TGTGCCAGCAGCTCTTTAGCGGACAATGAGCAGTTCTTC. Amino acid sequence: CASSSLADNEQFF. The whole variable domain, remainder taken from reference TRBV5-4 and TRBJ2-1, is ETGVTQSPTHLIKTRGQQVTLRCSSQSGHNTVSWYQQALGQGPQFIFQYYREEENGRGNFPPRFSGLQFPNYSSELNVNALELDDSALYLCASSSLADNEQFFGPGTRLTVL.

CDR3 DNA: TGCAGCGTTGAAGATTGGGGGACAGGGGGCAAGAATGAGCAGTTCTTC. Translating gives CSVEDWGTGGKNEQFF. This chain uses TRBV29-1 with TRBJ2-1; TRBD1 agrees at 12 bases. The CDR3 extends over 16 amino acids. Germline V lookup: CDR1 SQVTM, CDR2 ANQGSEA. Trimming removed 0 bases from V and 7 bases from J; junction bases left unmatched: 7.

The chain recombines TRBV4-3 with TRBJ1-4; weak D call: TRBD1 (5 bases). Per the germline V gene, CDR1 is LGHNA and CDR2 is YSLEER. V gave up 0 bases and J gave up 4 bases, with 9 bases separating them. The CDR3 sequence is 15 residues long. CDR3 loop: CASSQDRQLNEKLFF. The CDR3 DNA sequence: TGCGCCAGCAGCCAAGATCGACAGCTTAATGAAAAACTGTTTTTT.

This clone has only a few counts. The chain recombines TRBV5-4 with TRBJ2-5; D is uncertain. The CDR3 consists of 11 residues. Germline CDR1 is SGHNT and CDR2 is YYREEE (reference sequence). V lost 4 bases, J lost 5 bases, and 6 bases lay in between. This CDR3 is CASSVRETQYF. In nucleotides, the CDR3 is TGTGCCAGCAGCGTGAGGGAGACCCAGTACTTC.

The chain has TRBV10-2 and TRBJ2-7; 12 nucleotides align to TRBD2. The CDR3 sequence is 14 residues long. From germline, CDR1 is WSHSY and CDR2 SAAADI. V gave up 6 bases and J gave up 5 bases; unmatched junction bases: 5. The CDR3 DNA reads as TGCGCCAGCAGAAGGACTAGCGGGAACCACGAGCAGTACTTC. Amino acids: CASRRTSGNHEQYF.

The chain joins TRBV28 to TRBJ1-3; D might be TRBD1 (5 bases). This CDR3 comprises 19 residues. CDR1 and CDR2 from the germline V gene are MDHEN and SYDVKM. With 1 base removed from V and 0 bases from J, the gap between germline ends came to 19 bases. CDR3 in amino acids: CASSLFAGVGRSSGNTIYF. The CDR3 DNA is TGTGCCAGCAGTTTATTCGCGGGGGTGGGACGGAGCTCTGGAAACACCATATATTTT.

This CDR3 reads CASSDPGGNEQFF. The DNA of the CDR3 is TGCGCCAGCAGCGACCCAGGGGGAAATGAGCAGTTCTTC. The rearrangement uses TRBV5-1 and TRBJ2-1; TRBD1 matches 7 bases. V lost 4 bases and J lost 7; bases outside the gene matches: 5. The CDR3 is 13 amino acids. Germline V gene lookup returns CDR1 SGHRS and CDR2 YFSETQ.

This chain connects TRBV5-1 to TRBJ2-5, with D tentatively TRBD2 (5 bases). V gave up 0 bases and J gave up 5 bases, with 8 bases separating them. Germline assignment: CDR1 SGHRS and CDR2 YFSETQ. The CDR3 has 13 amino acids. CDR3 coding DNA: TGCGCCAGCAGCTTGGAACCGGGGGAGACCCAGTACTTC. This sequence encodes CASSLEPGETQYF.

The chain recombines TRBV27 with TRBJ1-6; 7 bases line up with TRBD1. V lost 4 bases and J lost 7; bases outside the gene matches: 4. This CDR3 has 14 residues. Germline values: CDR1 MNHEY, CDR2 SMNVEV (reference sequence). CDR3 in DNA: TGTGCCAGCAGTTCCAACAGGGGAAATTCACCCCTCCACTTT. Amino acids: CASSSNRGNSPLHF.

The chain recombines TRBV9 with TRBJ2-1, with D uncertain. From germline, CDR1 is SGDLS and CDR2 YYNGEE. The CDR3 is made up of 13 amino acids. V gave up 3 bases and J gave up 9 bases, with 13 bases separating them. The CDR3 protein is CASSELRVSEQFF. The CDR3 region has the DNA TGTGCCAGCAGCGAGCTCCGGGTGAGTGAGCAGTTCTTC.

The genes are TRBV19 and TRBJ2-5, with 8 bases aligning to TRBD1. The CDR3 runs 17 residues. Germline trimming cut 3 bases from V and 5 bases from J; bases unmatched to any gene: 14. Per the germline V gene, CDR1 is LNHDA and CDR2 is SQIVND (reference sequence). The CDR3 region has the DNA TGTGCCAGTAGTATTTCCGGGGCCAGGGGGCTAGGGGAGACCCAGTACTTC. This translates into CASSISGARGLGETQYF. The entire variable domain, with the rest obtained from reference TRBV19 and TRBJ2-5, is as follows: DGGITQSPKYLFRKEGQNVTLSCEQNLNHDAMYWYRQDPGQGLRLIYYSQIVNDFQKGDIAEGYSVSREKKESFPLTVTSAQKNPTAFYLCASSISGARGLGETQYFGPGTRLLVL.

A few counts support this clone. V is TRBV5-1 and J is TRBJ2-2, with a weak D call TRBD2 (6 bases). In germline, CDR1 is SGHRS, CDR2 YFSETQ. The CDR3 is 16 residues long. Trimming took 0 bases from V and 0 from J, leaving 9 bases between them. The CDR3 is CASSLEGGSNTGELFF. CDR3 in DNA: TGCGCCAGCAGCTTGGAAGGAGGGTCGAACACCGGGGAGCTGTTTTTT.

The chain combines TRBV23-1 with TRBJ2-7; 8 nucleotides align to TRBD1. TRBV23-1 is marked as an open reading frame, function uncertain. Trimming took 0 bases from V and 2 from J; bases not matched to a gene: 6. This CDR3 region has 16 residues. CDR3 residues: CASSQSRQGITYEQYF. The CDR3 DNA reads as TGCGCCAGCAGTCAATCCCGACAGGGGATAACCTACGAGCAGTACTTC.